This entry lists 14 T cell receptor beta chains sequenced from one sample in a study of PD-1 blockade in classical Hodgkin lymphoma. Sequenced by immunoSEQ multiplex PCR; TCRdb stores in-frame clones only, minus some. The data show 45,000 to 55,000 clones, 65% to 80% seen once. The time point: cycle 4 day 1 (C4D1), after less than seven weeks of nivolumab. Every patient experienced relapse after autologous stem cell transplantation, and brentuximab vedotin exposure varied. This specimen was peripheral blood mononuclear cells (PBMCs), taken before the fourth cycle of nivolumab. These receptors were taken from a human donor with classical Hodgkin lymphoma.

This chain connects TRBV6-1 to TRBJ1-5; 12 positions match TRBD1. Losses at the gene ends were 5 bases for V and 7 bases for J; bases not matched to a gene: 6. In germline, CDR1 is MNHNS, CDR2 SASEGT. The length of the CDR3 is 15 residues. The CDR3 bases are TGTGCCAGCAGTCCGGGACAGGGGGCACTACAGCCCCAGCATTTT. This codes for CASSPGQGALQPQHF.

V usage is TRBV4-2 and J usage is TRBJ2-7, with 12 bases matching TRBD2. Per germline, CDR1 LGHNA and CDR2 YNFKEQ. The ends lost 5 bases at V and 2 bases at J; junction bases unmatched: 13. The CDR3 covers 18 residues. The CDR3 is CASSRLLAGGDQTYEQYF. The CDR3 bases are TGTGCCAGCAGCAGATTACTAGCGGGGGGAGACCAGACCTACGAGCAGTACTTC.

This clone was detected a few times. The V call is TRBV19, the J call TRBJ1-1; D possibly corresponds to TRBD1 (5 bases). The germline CDR1 and CDR2 sequences are LNHDA and SQIVND (reference sequence). Trimming pared 5 bases from V and 5 bases from J, leaving 18 bases between. The CDR3 covers 15 residues. Written as DNA, the CDR3 is TGTGCCAGTAGTTCACGCAGGGATGGGGGAACTGAAGCTTTCTTT. Protein sequence: CASSSRRDGGTEAFF.

The V call is TRBV7-9, the J call TRBJ2-7; 8 bases are shared with TRBD1. In germline, CDR1 is SEHNR, CDR2 FQNEAQ (reference sequence). The V and J ends lost 1 base and 7 bases, in that order; junction bases with no gene match: 6. The CDR3 runs to 14 residues. The CDR3 sequence is CASSLVGQVGEQYF. As DNA, the CDR3 is TGTGCCAGCAGCTTAGTGGGACAGGTGGGAGAGCAGTACTTC.

This chain uses TRBV27 with TRBJ2-7; TRBD2 agrees at 11 bases. CDR1 and CDR2 from the germline V gene are MNHEY and SMNVEV (reference sequence). This CDR3 spans 16 amino acids. V shed 6 bases and J 1 base; nucleotides not matched to a gene: 8. The CDR3 coding sequence is TGTGCCAGCAGCCGCCGAGGGACTAGCGGATCCTACGAGCAGTACTTC. Its translation is CASSRRGTSGSYEQYF.

A few counts support this clone. V is TRBV19 and J is TRBJ1-2; D perhaps matches TRBD1 (5 bases). The germline V gene has CDR1 LNHDA and CDR2 SQIVND (reference sequence). V lost 0 bases and J lost 5, with 13 bases in between. This CDR3 is 15 amino acids long. CDR3 nucleotide sequence: TGTGCCAGTAGTATAGAGCAGGGAAGACGGTATGGCTACACCTTC. Translated, it gives CASSIEQGRRYGYTF.

Only one count was recorded for this clone. This rearrangement joins TRBV7-2 to TRBJ2-3, with D possibly matching TRBD2 (6 bases). Germline CDR1 and CDR2: SGHTA and FQGNSA. V shed 6 bases and J shed 1 base, with 20 bases lying between them. The CDR3 totals 17 residues. CDR3 sequence: CASRKDLATSRTDTQYF. CDR3 DNA: TGTGCCAGCAGGAAAGATCTAGCGACCAGCCGCACAGATACGCAGTATTTT.

Comment on this clone: At one boundary the junction diverges from the germline segment, which might be a read error. The chain carries TRBV5-6 and TRBJ1-5; D is unresolved. This CDR3 comprises 16 residues. Germline lookup yields CDR1 SGHDT and CDR2 YYEEEE. Here the CDR3 reads CVSSLGGGFSNQPQHF. As DNA, the CDR3 is TGTGTCAGCAGCTTGGGCGGCGGGTTTAGCAATCAGCCCCAGCATTTT.

CDR3: CASSYSDSYEQYF. For the CDR3, the DNA is TGTGCCAGCAGTTATAGTGATTCCTACGAGCAGTACTTC. The genes are TRBV28 and TRBJ2-7; no firm D call. V shed 4 bases and J shed 1 base, with 8 bases lying between them. The CDR3 contains 13 residues. Germline V gives CDR1 MDHEN, CDR2 SYDVKM.

V and J are TRBV20-1 and TRBJ2-7; the D call may be TRBD1 or TRBD2 (5 bases each). The CDR3 is 11 amino acids. Germline values: CDR1 DFQATT, CDR2 SNEGSKA (reference sequence). Trimming shortened V by 6 bases and J by 1 base, and 7 bases separated the two germline ends. CDR3 nucleotides: TGCAGTGCGGGACCTTCCTACGAGCAGTACTTC. Protein product: CSAGPSYEQYF.

The rearrangement links TRBV7-9 to TRBJ2-7, with D possibly TRBD2 on 6 matching bases. The CDR3 runs to 13 residues. Germline CDR1 SEHNR, CDR2 FQNEAQ (reference sequence). With 6 bases removed from V and 2 bases from J, the gap between germline ends came to 11 bases. CDR3 residues: CASRRSGTYEQYF. The DNA of the CDR3 is TGTGCCAGCAGACGTAGCGGAACCTACGAGCAGTACTTC.

Written as DNA, the CDR3 is TGCAGTGCTCACAGGGGCTATGGCTACACCTTC. Translating gives CSAHRGYGYTF. V gene TRBV20-1 combines with J gene TRBJ1-2; the match to TRBD1 covers 7 bases. CDR1 is DFQATT and CDR2 is SNEGSKA in the germline V gene (reference sequence). The CDR3 has 11 amino acids. The V segment lost 5 bases and the J segment 4 bases; nucleotides outside the gene matches: 1.

This chain connects TRBV5-1 to TRBJ2-5; 11 positions agree with TRBD2. The CDR3 consists of 16 residues. V lost 3 bases, J lost 2 bases, and 6 bases stayed unmatched. Germline assignment: CDR1 SGHRS and CDR2 YFSETQ. The CDR3 DNA follows: TGCGCCAGCAGCTGGGGGACTAGCGGAGTACAAGAGACCCAGTACTTC. It encodes CASSWGTSGVQETQYF. Drawing the rest from reference TRBV5-1 and TRBJ2-5, the complete variable domain is KAGVTQTPRYLIKTRGQQVTLSCSPISGHRSVSWYQQTPGQGLQFLFEYFSETQRNKGNFPGRFSGRQFSNSRSEMNVSTLELGDSALYLCASSWGTSGVQETQYFGPGTRLLVL.

The V call is TRBV5-4, the J call TRBJ1-1; possibly TRBD1 for D (5 bases). Trimming pared 8 bases from V and 2 bases from J, leaving 13 bases between. CDR3 length equals 13 residues. The germline V gene has CDR1 SGHNT and CDR2 YYREEE (reference sequence). This CDR3 reads CASASGGNTEAFF. CDR3 sequence (DNA): TGTGCCAGTGCCTCTGGGGGAAACACTGAAGCTTTCTTT.